This note documents a single T cell receptor (beta chain) sequence. Antigen specificity is unknown. The source of the sample is a study of post-analysis software for immune sequencing data. Study findings and constraints: The authors found that F measure strongly co-clustered same-batch samples. Controls' normalized Chao1 diversity significantly exceeded that of multiple sclerosis patients.

Presence of unique molecular identifiers characterized the TCR beta cDNA libraries. cDNA molecules numbering roughly 0.5 million came from about 0.94 to 9.7 million T cells. TCRdb recomputed calls from the PCR reads with MiXCR, one row per CDR3 protein. Among approximately 770,000 distinct CDR3 sequences, about 43% were seen once, and the ten largest hold roughly 5%. Sequencing input: blood. The receptor's source is a girl aged 10 to 17 with multiple sclerosis.

The CDR3 bases are TGTGCCAGCAGTTACCTAGACCCTCGGCGGATGAACACTGAAGCTTTCTTT. Encoded protein: CASSYLDPRRMNTEAFF. The chain couples TRBV6-6 to TRBJ1-1; D unresolved. Germline V lookup: CDR1 MNHNY, CDR2 SVGAGI (reference sequence). The V gene lost 2 bases and the J gene lost 0 bases, with 16 bases spanning the gap. The length of the CDR3 is 17 residues.